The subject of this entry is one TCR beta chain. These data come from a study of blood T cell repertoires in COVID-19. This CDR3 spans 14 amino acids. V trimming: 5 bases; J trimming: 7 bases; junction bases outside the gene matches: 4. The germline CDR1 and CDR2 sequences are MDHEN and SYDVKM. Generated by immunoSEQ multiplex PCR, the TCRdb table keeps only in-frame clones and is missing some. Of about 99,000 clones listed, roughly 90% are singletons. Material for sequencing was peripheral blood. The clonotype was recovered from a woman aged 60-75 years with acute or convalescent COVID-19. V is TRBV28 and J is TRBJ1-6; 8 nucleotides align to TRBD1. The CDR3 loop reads CASSHRGDNSPLHF. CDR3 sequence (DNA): TGTGCCAGCAGTCACAGGGGGGACAATTCACCCCTCCACTTT. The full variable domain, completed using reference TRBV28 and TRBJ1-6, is DVKVTQSSRYLVKRTGEKVFLECVQDMDHENMFWYRQDPGLGLRLIYFSYDVKMKEKGDIPEGYSVSREKKERFSLILESASTNQTSMYLCASSHRGDNSPLHFGNGTRLTVT.